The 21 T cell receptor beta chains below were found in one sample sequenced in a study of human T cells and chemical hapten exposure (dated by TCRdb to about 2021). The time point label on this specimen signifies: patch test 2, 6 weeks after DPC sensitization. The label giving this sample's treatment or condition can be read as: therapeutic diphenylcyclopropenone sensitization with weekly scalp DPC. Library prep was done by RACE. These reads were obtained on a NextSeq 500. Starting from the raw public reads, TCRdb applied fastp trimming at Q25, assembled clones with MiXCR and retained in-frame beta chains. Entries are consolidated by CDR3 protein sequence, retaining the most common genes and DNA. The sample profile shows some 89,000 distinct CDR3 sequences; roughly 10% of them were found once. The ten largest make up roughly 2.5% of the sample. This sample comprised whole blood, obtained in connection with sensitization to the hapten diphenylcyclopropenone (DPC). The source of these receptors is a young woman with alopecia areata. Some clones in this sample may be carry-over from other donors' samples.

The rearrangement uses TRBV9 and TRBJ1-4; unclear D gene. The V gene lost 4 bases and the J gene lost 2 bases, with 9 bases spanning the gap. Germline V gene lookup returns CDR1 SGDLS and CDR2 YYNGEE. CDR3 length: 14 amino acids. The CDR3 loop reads CASSPGGTNEKLFF. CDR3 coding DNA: TGTGCCAGCAGCCCTGGAGGCACTAATGAAAAACTGTTTTTT.

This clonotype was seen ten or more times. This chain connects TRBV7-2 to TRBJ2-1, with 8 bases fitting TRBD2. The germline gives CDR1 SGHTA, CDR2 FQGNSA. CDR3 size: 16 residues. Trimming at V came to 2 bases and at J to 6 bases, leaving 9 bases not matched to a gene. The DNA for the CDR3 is TGTGCCAGCAGCTTAAAGGCGGGGGGAAGCCCCAATGAGCAGTTCTTC. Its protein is CASSLKAGGSPNEQFF.

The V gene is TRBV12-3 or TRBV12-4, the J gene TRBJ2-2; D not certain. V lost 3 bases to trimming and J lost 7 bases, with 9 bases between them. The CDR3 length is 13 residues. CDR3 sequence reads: CASSLRIIGELFF. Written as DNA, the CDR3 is TGTGCCAGCAGTTTGAGGATAATCGGGGAGCTGTTTTTT.

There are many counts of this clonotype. The CDR3 here is CASNGGMNTGELFF. As DNA, the CDR3 is TGCGCCAGCAACGGCGGGATGAACACCGGGGAGCTGTTTTTT. The rearrangement uses TRBV5-1 and TRBJ2-2; D perhaps matches TRBD2 (6 bases). V lost 6 bases and J 1 base, leaving 10 bases between the germline ends. The CDR3 runs 14 residues. Germline V gives CDR1 SGHRS, CDR2 YFSETQ.

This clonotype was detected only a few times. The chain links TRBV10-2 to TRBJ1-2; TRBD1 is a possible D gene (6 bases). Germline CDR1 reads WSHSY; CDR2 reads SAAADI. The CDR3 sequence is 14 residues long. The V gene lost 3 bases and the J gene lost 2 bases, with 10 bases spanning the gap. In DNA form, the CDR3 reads TGCGCCAGCAGTGAACCCGGACAGAACTATGGCTACACCTTC. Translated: CASSEPGQNYGYTF.

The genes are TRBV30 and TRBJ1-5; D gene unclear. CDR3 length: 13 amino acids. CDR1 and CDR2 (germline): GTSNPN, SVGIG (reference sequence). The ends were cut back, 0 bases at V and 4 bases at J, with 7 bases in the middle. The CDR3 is CAWSVRENQPQHF. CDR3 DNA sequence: TGTGCCTGGAGTGTTCGGGAGAATCAGCCCCAGCATTTT.

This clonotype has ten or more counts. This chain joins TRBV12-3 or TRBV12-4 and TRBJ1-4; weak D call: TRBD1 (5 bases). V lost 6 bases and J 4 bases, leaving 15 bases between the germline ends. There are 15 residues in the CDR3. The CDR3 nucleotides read TGTGCCAGCAGCCCCGGGGGGAATCGTAATGAAAAACTGTTTTTT. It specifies CASSPGGNRNEKLFF.

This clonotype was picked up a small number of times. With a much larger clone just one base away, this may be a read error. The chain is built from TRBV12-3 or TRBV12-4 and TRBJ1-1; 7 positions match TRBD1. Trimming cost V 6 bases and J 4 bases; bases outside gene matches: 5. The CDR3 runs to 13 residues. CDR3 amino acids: CASSLQGTTEAFF. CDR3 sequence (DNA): TGTGCCAGCAGCCTACAGGGGACCACTGAAGCTTTCTTT.

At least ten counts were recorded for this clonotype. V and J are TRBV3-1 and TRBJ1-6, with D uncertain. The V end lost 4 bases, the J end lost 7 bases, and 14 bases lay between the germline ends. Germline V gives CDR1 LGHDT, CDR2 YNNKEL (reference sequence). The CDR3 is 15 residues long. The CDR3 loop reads CASSLYLPGNSPLHF. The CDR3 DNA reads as TGTGCCAGCAGCCTTTATTTGCCGGGGAATTCACCCCTCCACTTT.

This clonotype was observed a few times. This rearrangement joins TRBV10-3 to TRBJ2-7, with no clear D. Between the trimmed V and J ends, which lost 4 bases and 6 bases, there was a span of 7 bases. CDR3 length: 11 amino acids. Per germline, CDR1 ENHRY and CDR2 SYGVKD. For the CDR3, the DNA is TGTGCCATCAGTGTAGGGCCCGAGCAGTACTTC. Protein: CAISVGPEQYF.

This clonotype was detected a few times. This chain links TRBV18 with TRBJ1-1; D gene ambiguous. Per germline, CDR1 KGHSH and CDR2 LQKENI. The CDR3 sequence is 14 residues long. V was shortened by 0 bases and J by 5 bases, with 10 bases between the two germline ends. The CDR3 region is CASSPPSRGTEAFF. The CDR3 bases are TGTGCCAGCTCACCACCTTCGAGAGGGACTGAAGCTTTCTTT.

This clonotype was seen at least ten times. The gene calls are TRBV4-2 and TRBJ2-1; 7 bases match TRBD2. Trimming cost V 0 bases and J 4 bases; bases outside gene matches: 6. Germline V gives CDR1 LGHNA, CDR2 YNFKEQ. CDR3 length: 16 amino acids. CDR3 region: CASSQDPSGAYNEQFF. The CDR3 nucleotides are TGTGCCAGCAGCCAAGACCCCAGCGGGGCATACAATGAGCAGTTCTTC.

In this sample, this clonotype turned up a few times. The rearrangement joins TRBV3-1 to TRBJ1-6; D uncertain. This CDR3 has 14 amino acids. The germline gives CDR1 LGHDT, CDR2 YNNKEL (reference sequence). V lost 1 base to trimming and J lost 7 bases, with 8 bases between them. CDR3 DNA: TGTGCCAGCAGCCAAGTTGCCAGAAATTCACCCCTCCACTTT. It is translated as CASSQVARNSPLHF.

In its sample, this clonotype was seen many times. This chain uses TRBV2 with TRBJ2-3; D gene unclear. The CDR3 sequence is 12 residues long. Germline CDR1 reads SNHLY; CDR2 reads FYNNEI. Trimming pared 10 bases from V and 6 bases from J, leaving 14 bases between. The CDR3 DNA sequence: TGTGCCACTCGGGTTTCTGGGGATACGCAGTATTTT. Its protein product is CATRVSGDTQYF.

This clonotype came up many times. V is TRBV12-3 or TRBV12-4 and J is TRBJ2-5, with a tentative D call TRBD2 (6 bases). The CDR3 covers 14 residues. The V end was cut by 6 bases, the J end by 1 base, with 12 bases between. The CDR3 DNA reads TGTGCCAGCAGCCCAGGGCGGGGCCAAGAGACCCAGTACTTC. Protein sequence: CASSPGRGQETQYF.

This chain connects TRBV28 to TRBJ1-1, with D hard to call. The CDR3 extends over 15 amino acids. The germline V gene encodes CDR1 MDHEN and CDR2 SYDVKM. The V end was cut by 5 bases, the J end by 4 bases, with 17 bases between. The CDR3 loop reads CASSGRTGGGTEAFF. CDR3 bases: TGTGCCAGCAGTGGCCGGACCGGAGGCGGCACTGAAGCTTTCTTT.

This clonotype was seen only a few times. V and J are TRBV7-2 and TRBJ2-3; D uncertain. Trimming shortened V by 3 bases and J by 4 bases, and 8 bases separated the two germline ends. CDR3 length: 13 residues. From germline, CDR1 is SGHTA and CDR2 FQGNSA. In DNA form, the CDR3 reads TGTGCCAGCAGCTTCCGACTTTCAGATACGCAGTATTTT. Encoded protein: CASSFRLSDTQYF.

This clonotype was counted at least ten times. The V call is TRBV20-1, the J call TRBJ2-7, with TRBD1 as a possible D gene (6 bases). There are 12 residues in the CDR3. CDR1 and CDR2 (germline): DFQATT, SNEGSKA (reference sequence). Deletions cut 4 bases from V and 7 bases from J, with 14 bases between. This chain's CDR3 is CSATDRPGEQYF. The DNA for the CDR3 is TGCAGTGCTACCGACAGGCCGGGGGAGCAGTACTTC.

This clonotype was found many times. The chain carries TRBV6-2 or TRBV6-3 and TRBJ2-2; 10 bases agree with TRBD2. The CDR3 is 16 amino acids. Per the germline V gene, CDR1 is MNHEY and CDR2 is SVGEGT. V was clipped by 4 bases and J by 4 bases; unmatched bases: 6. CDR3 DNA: TGTGCCAGCAGTTCCTCGACTAGCGGGCGCACCGGGGAGCTGTTTTTT. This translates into CASSSSTSGRTGELFF.

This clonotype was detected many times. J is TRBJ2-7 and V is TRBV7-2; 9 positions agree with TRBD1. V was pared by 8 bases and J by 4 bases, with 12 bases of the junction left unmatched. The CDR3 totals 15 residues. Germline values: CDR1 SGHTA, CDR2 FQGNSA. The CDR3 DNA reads TGTGCCAGCGAAAAGGTCGGGACAGGGCGTTACGAGCAGTACTTC. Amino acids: CASEKVGTGRYEQYF.

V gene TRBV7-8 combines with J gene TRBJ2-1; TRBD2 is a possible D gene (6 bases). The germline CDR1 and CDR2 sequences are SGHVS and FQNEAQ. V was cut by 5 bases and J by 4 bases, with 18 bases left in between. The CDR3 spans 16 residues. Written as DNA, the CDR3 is TGTGCCAGCAGCCCCGAAACGGGACTGACATACAATGAGCAGTTCTTC. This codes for CASSPETGLTYNEQFF. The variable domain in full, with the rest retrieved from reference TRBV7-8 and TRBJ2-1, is GAGVSQSPRYKVAKRGQDVALRCDPISGHVSLFWYQQALGQGPEFLTYFQNEAQLDKSGLPSDRFFAERPEGSVSTLKIQRTQQEDSAVYLCASSPETGLTYNEQFFGPGTRLTVL.